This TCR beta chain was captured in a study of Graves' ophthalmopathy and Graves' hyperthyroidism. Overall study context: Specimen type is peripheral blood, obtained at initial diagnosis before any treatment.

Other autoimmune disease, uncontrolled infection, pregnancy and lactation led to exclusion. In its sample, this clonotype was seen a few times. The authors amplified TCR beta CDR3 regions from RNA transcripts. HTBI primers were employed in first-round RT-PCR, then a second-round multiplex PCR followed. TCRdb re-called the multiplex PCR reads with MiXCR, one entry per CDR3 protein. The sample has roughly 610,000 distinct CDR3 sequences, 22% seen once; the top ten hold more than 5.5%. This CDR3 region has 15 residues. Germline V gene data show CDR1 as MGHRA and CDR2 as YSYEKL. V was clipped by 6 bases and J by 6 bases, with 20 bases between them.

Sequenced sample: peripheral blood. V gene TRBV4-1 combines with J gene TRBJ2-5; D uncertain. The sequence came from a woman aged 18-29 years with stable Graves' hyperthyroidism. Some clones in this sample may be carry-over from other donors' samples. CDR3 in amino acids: CASSRDGGGFKTQYF. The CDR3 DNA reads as TGCGCCAGCAGTCGCGACGGCGGTGGCTTTAAGACCCAGTACTTC.